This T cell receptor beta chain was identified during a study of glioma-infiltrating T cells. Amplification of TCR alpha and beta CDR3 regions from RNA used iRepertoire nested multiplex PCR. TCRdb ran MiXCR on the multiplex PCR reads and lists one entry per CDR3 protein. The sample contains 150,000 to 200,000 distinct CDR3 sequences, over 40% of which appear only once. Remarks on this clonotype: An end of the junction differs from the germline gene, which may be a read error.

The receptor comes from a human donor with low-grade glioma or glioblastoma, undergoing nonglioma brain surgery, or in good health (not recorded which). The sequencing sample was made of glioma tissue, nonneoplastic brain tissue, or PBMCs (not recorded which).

The DNA of the CDR3 is TGTGCCAGCAGCGTAAGGGACAGGGGGTTAAGAAATGAGCAGTTATTC. Its protein product is CASSVRDRGLRNEQLF. The chain recombines TRBV7-2 with TRBJ2-1; 11 bases are shared with TRBD1. This CDR3 has 16 residues. CDR1 and CDR2 (germline): SGHTA, FQGNSA.